The T cell receptor beta chain described here comes from a study of CD8 T cells in Susac syndrome. When the RNA was reverse transcribed, random hexamers were used with an input of 0.5 to 1 ug. An immunoSEQ multiplex PCR amplified TCR beta CDR3 over 54 Vbeta and 13 Jbeta. TCRdb reprocessed the immunoSEQ multiplex PCR reads via MiXCR and lists one record per CDR3 protein. Of some 190,000 distinct CDR3 sequences listed, about 93% are singletons. TCR beta from blood CD8+ and CD4+ T cells was sequenced. It was healthy donors who served as the controls, matched for age and sex. In contrast to the negatively isolated CD8+ and CD4+ T cells, TEMRA cells were FACS-enriched. The CDR3 contains 13 residues. Per the germline V gene, CDR1 is SNHLY and CDR2 is FYNNEI. V was pared by 8 bases and J by 6 bases, with 14 bases between.

The receptor was isolated from a human donor in good health. The chain uses TRBV2 and TRBJ2-1; maybe TRBD2 (6 bases). The sequenced sample consisted of CD4+ T cells from PBMCs. CDR3 sequence: CASAGDWLNEQFF. The DNA of the CDR3 is TGTGCCAGCGCCGGGGACTGGCTCAATGAGCAGTTCTTC.